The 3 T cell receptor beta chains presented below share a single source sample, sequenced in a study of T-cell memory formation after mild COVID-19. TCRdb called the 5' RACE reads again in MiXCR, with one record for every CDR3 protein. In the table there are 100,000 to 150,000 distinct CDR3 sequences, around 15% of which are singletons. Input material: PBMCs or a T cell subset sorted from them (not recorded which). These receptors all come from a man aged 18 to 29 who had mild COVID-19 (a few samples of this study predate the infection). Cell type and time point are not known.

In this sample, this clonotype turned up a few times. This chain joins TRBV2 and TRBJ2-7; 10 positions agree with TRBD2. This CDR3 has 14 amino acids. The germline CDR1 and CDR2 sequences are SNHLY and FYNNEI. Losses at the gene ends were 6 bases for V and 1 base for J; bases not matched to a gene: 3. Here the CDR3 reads CASRHSGGSYEQYF. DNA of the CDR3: TGTGCCAGCAGGCATAGCGGGGGGTCCTACGAGCAGTACTTC.

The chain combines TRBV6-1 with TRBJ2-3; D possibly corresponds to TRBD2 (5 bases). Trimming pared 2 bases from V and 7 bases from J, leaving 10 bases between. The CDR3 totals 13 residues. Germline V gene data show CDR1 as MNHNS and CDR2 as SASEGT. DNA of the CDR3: TGTGCCAGCAGTGAACTAGCCCGGAATACGCAGTATTTT. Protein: CASSELARNTQYF.

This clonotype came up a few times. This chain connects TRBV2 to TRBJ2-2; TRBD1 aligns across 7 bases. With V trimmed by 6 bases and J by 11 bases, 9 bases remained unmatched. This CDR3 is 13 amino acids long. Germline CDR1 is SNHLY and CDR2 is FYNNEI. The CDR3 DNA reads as TGTGCCAGCAGAGAAACAGGGGTGAAAGAGCTGTTTTTT. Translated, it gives CASRETGVKELFF.